Listed below are T cell receptor beta chains from one sample, sequenced in a study of blood T cell repertoires in COVID-19. Assay: immunoSEQ multiplex PCR; the TCRdb copy retains only in-frame clones and omits some. The table lists approximately 300,000 clones, 89% of them singletons. The sample taken for sequencing was peripheral blood. These receptors originate from a man between 18 and 29 years old who had recovered from COVID-19. The CDR3 runs from the conserved cysteine through the conserved F or W. D genes are given only for firm matches. The size field is filled for only some rows; it gives once, few, many or a size class.

TRBV27,-,TRBJ2-5,-,CASSSPSRMRSQETQYF,TGTGCCAGCAGTTCCCCCTCCCGGATGCGGTCCCAAGAGACCCAGTACTTC
TRBV12-3/TRBV12-4,-,TRBJ1-2,-,CASTQAGGYTF,TGTGCCAGCACCCAAGCCGGTGGCTACACCTTC
TRBV6-1,-,TRBJ2-1,-,CASSEGQTYNEQFF,TGTGCCAGCAGTGAAGGGCAGACCTACAATGAGCAGTTCTTC
TRBV27,-,TRBJ1-2,few,CASSLFAREDGYTF,TGTGCCAGCAGTTTATTTGCCAGGGAGGACGGCTACACCTTC
TRBV18,TRBD2,TRBJ2-1,-,CASSPTSGGANEQFF,TGTGCCAGCTCGCCGACTAGCGGGGGGGCCAATGAGCAGTTCTTC
TRBV9,-,TRBJ1-1,-,CASSVVGVATEAFF,TGTGCCAGCAGCGTAGTCGGGGTGGCCACTGAAGCTTTCTTT
TRBV24-1,TRBD1,TRBJ2-1,once,CATSDPGTGQFF,TGTGCCACCAGTGATCCGGGGACAGGGCAGTTCTTC
TRBV3-1/TRBV3-2,-,TRBJ2-7,-,CASSQDWRQAYEQYF,TGTGCCAGCAGCCAAGATTGGCGCCAGGCCTACGAGCAGTACTTC
TRBV19,TRBD1,TRBJ2-3,-,CASSIEGGTGGRADTQYF,TGTGCCAGTAGTATAGAAGGGGGGACAGGGGGCAGGGCAGATACGCAGTATTTT
TRBV6-5,TRBD2,TRBJ2-7,-,CASDFQREVYEQYF,TGTGCCAGCGATTTCCAGCGGGAGGTGTACGAGCAGTACTTC
TRBV7-2,TRBD1,TRBJ2-2,once,CASSWGQGGTGELFF,TGTGCCAGCAGCTGGGGACAGGGAGGAACCGGGGAGCTGTTTTTT